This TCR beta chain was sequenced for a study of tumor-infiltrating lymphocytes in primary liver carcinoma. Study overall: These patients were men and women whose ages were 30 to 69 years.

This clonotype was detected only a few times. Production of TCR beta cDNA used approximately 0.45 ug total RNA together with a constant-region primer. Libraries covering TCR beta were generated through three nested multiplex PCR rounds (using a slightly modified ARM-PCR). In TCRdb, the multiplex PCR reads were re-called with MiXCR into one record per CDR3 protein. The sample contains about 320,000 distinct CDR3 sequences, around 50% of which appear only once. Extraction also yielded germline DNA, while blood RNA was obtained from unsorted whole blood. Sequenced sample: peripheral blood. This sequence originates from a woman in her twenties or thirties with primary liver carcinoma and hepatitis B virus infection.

The CDR3 spells CAWSLQGYQPQHF. The CDR3 DNA sequence: TGTGCCTGGAGTCTACAGGGGTATCAGCCCCAGCATTTT. The chain employs TRBV30 and TRBJ1-5; 7 bases align to TRBD1. The CDR3 has 13 residues. Germline values: CDR1 GTSNPN, CDR2 SVGIG (reference sequence). The junction had 3 bases not matched to a gene; V was cut back by 2 bases and J by 5 bases.